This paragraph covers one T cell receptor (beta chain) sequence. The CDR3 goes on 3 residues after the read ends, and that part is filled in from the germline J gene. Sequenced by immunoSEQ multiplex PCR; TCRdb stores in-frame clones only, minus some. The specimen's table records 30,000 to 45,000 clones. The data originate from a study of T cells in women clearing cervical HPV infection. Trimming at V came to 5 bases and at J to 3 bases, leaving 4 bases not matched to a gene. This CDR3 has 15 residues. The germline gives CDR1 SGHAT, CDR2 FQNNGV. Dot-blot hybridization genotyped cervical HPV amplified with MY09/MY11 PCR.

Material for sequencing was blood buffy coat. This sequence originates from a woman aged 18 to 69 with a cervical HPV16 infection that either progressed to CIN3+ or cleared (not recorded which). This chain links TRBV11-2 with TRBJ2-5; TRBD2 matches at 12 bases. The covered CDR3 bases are TGTGCCAGCAGCCCCTGGACTAGCGGGGAAGAGACC. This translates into CASSPWTSGEET. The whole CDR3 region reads CASSPWTSGEETQYF.